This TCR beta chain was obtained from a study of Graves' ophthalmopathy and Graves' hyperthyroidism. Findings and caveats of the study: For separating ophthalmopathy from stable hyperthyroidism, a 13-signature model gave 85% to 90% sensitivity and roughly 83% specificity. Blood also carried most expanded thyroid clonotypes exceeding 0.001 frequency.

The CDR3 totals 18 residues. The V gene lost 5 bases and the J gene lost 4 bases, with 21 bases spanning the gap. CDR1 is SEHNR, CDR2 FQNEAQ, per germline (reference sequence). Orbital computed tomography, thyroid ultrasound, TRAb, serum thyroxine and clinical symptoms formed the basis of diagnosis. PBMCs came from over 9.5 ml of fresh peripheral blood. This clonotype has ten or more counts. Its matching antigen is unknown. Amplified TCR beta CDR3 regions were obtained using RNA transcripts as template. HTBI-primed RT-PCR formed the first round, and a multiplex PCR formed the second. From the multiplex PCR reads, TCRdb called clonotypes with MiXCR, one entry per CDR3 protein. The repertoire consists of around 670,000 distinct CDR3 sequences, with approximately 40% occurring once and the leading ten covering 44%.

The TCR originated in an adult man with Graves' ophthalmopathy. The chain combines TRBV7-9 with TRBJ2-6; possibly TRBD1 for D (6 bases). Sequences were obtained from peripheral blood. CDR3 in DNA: TGTGCCAGCAGCCAAGAGGTCCGGGCAGGGGCCGGGGCCAACGTCCTGACTTTC. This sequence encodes CASSQEVRAGAGANVLTF.